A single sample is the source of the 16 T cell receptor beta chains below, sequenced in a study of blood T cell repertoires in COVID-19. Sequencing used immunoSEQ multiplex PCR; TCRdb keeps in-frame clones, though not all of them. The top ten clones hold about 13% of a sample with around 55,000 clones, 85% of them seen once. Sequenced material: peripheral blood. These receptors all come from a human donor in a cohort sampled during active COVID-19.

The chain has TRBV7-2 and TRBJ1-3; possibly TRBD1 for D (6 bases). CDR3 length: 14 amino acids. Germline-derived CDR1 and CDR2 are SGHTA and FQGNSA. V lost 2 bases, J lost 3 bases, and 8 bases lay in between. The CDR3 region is CASSLKGGGNTIYF. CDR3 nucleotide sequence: TGTGCCAGCAGCTTAAAAGGGGGTGGAAACACCATATATTTT.

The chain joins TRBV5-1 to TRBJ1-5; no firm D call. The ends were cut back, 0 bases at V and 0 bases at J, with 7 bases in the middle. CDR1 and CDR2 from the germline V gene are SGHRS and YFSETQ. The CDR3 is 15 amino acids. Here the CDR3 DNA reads TGCGCCAGCAGCTTGGGCGATAATAGCAATCAGCCCCAGCATTTT. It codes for CASSLGDNSNQPQHF.

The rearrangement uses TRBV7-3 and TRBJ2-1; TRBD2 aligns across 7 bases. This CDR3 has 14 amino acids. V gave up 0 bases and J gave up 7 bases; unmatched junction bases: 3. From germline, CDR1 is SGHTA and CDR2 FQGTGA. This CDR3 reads CASSLTASGNEQFF. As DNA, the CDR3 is TGTGCCAGCAGCTTAACGGCTAGCGGAAATGAGCAGTTCTTC.

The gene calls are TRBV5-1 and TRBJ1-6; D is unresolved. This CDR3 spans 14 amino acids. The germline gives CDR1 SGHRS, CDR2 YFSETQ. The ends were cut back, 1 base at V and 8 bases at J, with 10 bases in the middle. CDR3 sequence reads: CASSLPDYDSPLHF. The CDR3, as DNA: TGCGCCAGCAGCTTGCCAGATTATGATTCACCCCTCCACTTT. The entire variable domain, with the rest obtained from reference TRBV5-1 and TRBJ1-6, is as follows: KAGVTQTPRYLIKTRGQQVTLSCSPISGHRSVSWYQQTPGQGLQFLFEYFSETQRNKGNFPGRFSGRQFSNSRSEMNVSTLELGDSALYLCASSLPDYDSPLHFGNGTRLTVT.

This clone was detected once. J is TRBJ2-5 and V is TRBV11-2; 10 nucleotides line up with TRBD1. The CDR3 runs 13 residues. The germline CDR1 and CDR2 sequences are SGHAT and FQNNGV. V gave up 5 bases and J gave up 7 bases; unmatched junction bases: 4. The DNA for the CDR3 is TGTGCCAGCAGCCAACGGACAGGGGGGACCCAGTACTTC. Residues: CASSQRTGGTQYF.

The CDR3, as DNA: TGCGCCAGCAGCATTAACGGAGGGGGCGCAGATACGCAGTATTTT. Translated: CASSINGGGADTQYF. V is TRBV5-1 and J is TRBJ2-3; D perhaps matches TRBD1 (7 bases). The CDR3 contains 15 residues. The germline CDR1 and CDR2 sequences are SGHRS and YFSETQ. The V gene lost 4 bases and the J gene lost 4 bases, with 16 bases spanning the gap.

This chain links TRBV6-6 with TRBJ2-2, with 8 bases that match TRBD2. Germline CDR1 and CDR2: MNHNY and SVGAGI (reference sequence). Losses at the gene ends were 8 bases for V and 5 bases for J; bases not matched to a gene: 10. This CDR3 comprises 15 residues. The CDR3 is CASSFGTRGTGELFF. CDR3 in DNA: TGTGCCAGCTCCTTCGGGACTAGAGGAACCGGGGAGCTGTTTTTT.

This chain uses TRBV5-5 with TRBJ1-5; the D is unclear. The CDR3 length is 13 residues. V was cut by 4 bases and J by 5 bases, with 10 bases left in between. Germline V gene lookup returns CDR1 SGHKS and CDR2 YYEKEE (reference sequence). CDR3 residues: CASSMDRDQPQHF. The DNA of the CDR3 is TGTGCCAGCAGCATGGACCGAGATCAGCCCCAGCATTTT.

The CDR3 protein is CAISGQVNYGYTF. The DNA of the CDR3 is TGTGCCATCAGTGGACAGGTTAACTATGGCTACACCTTC. The chain is built from TRBV10-3 and TRBJ1-2; perhaps TRBD1 as D (6 bases). Germline lookup yields CDR1 ENHRY and CDR2 SYGVKD. V lost 4 bases to trimming and J lost 1 base, with 7 bases between them. The CDR3 consists of 13 residues.

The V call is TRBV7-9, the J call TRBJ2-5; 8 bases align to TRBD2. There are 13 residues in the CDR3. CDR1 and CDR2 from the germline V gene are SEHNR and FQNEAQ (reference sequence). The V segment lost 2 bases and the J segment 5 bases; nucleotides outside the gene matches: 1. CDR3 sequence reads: CASSLTGGETQYF. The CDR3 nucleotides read TGTGCCAGCAGCTTAACGGGAGGGGAGACCCAGTACTTC.

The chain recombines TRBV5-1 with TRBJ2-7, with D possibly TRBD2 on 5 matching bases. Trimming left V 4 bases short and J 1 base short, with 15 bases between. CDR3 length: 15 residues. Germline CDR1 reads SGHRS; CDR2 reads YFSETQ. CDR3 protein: CASSNFPGSSYEQYF. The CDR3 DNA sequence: TGCGCCAGCAGCAATTTTCCGGGGAGTTCCTACGAGCAGTACTTC.

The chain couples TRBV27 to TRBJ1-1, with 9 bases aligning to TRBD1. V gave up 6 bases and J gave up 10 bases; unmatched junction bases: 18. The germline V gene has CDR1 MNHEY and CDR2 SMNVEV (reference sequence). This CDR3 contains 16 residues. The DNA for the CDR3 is TGTGCCAGCAGCGTACGAACCGGGACAGGGATTAATTCAGCTTTCTTT. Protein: CASSVRTGTGINSAFF.

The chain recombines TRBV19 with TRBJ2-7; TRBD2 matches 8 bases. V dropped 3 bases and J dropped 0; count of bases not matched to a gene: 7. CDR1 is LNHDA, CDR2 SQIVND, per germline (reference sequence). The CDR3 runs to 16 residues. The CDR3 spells CASSIRGGVPSYEQYF. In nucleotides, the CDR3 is TGTGCCAGTAGTATCCGGGGGGGGGTCCCCTCCTACGAGCAGTACTTC.

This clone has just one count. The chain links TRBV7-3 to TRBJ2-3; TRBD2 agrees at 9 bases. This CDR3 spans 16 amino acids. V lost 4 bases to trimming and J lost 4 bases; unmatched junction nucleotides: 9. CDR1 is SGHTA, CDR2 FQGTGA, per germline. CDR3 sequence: CASSSGSGSIPDTQYF. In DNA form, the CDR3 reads TGTGCCAGCAGCTCCGGTAGCGGGAGCATTCCAGATACGCAGTATTTT.

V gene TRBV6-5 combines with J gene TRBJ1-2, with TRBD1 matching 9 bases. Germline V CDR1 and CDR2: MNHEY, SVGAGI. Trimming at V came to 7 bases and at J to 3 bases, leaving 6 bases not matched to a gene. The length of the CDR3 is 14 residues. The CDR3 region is CASKRDREDYGYTF. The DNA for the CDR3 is TGTGCCAGCAAAAGGGACAGGGAGGACTATGGCTACACCTTC.

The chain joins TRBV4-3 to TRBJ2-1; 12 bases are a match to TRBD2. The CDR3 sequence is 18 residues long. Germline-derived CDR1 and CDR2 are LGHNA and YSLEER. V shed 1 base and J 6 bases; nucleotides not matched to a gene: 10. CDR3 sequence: CASSQVPSTSGSPNEQFF. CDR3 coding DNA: TGCGCCAGCAGCCAAGTCCCCTCGACTAGCGGGAGCCCCAATGAGCAGTTCTTC.